This TCR beta chain emerged from a study of blood T cells in healthy people across ages. A J-beta primer mix and a sample-barcoded 5' primer were used in a second PCR of about 7 to 12 cycles. The template-switch adaptor was a 5' adaptor with 12 random nucleotides. It tagged each cDNA molecule. TCRdb re-analysed the 5' RACE reads in MiXCR, keeping a single row per CDR3 protein. Of hundreds of thousands of distinct CDR3 sequences detected, more than 50% appear once; the ten largest clones hold roughly 26%. Every sample had a minimum of 6 million PBMCs isolated. On this clonotype itself: The antigen is undetermined.

Points from the study as a whole: Estimated diversity across one million T cells was deemed an underestimate.

Looked up from germline, CDR1 is ENHRY and CDR2 is SYGVKD. The CDR3 length is 15 residues. Trimming cost V 3 bases and J 0 bases, with 10 bases left between them. The sequenced material came from blood. This sequence joins TRBV10-3 and TRBJ2-3; D not resolved. The receptor was derived from a middle-aged man in good health. The CDR3 coding sequence is TGTGCCATCAGTGATGGCGACCCTAGCACAGATACGCAGTATTTT. Its translation: CAISDGDPSTDTQYF.